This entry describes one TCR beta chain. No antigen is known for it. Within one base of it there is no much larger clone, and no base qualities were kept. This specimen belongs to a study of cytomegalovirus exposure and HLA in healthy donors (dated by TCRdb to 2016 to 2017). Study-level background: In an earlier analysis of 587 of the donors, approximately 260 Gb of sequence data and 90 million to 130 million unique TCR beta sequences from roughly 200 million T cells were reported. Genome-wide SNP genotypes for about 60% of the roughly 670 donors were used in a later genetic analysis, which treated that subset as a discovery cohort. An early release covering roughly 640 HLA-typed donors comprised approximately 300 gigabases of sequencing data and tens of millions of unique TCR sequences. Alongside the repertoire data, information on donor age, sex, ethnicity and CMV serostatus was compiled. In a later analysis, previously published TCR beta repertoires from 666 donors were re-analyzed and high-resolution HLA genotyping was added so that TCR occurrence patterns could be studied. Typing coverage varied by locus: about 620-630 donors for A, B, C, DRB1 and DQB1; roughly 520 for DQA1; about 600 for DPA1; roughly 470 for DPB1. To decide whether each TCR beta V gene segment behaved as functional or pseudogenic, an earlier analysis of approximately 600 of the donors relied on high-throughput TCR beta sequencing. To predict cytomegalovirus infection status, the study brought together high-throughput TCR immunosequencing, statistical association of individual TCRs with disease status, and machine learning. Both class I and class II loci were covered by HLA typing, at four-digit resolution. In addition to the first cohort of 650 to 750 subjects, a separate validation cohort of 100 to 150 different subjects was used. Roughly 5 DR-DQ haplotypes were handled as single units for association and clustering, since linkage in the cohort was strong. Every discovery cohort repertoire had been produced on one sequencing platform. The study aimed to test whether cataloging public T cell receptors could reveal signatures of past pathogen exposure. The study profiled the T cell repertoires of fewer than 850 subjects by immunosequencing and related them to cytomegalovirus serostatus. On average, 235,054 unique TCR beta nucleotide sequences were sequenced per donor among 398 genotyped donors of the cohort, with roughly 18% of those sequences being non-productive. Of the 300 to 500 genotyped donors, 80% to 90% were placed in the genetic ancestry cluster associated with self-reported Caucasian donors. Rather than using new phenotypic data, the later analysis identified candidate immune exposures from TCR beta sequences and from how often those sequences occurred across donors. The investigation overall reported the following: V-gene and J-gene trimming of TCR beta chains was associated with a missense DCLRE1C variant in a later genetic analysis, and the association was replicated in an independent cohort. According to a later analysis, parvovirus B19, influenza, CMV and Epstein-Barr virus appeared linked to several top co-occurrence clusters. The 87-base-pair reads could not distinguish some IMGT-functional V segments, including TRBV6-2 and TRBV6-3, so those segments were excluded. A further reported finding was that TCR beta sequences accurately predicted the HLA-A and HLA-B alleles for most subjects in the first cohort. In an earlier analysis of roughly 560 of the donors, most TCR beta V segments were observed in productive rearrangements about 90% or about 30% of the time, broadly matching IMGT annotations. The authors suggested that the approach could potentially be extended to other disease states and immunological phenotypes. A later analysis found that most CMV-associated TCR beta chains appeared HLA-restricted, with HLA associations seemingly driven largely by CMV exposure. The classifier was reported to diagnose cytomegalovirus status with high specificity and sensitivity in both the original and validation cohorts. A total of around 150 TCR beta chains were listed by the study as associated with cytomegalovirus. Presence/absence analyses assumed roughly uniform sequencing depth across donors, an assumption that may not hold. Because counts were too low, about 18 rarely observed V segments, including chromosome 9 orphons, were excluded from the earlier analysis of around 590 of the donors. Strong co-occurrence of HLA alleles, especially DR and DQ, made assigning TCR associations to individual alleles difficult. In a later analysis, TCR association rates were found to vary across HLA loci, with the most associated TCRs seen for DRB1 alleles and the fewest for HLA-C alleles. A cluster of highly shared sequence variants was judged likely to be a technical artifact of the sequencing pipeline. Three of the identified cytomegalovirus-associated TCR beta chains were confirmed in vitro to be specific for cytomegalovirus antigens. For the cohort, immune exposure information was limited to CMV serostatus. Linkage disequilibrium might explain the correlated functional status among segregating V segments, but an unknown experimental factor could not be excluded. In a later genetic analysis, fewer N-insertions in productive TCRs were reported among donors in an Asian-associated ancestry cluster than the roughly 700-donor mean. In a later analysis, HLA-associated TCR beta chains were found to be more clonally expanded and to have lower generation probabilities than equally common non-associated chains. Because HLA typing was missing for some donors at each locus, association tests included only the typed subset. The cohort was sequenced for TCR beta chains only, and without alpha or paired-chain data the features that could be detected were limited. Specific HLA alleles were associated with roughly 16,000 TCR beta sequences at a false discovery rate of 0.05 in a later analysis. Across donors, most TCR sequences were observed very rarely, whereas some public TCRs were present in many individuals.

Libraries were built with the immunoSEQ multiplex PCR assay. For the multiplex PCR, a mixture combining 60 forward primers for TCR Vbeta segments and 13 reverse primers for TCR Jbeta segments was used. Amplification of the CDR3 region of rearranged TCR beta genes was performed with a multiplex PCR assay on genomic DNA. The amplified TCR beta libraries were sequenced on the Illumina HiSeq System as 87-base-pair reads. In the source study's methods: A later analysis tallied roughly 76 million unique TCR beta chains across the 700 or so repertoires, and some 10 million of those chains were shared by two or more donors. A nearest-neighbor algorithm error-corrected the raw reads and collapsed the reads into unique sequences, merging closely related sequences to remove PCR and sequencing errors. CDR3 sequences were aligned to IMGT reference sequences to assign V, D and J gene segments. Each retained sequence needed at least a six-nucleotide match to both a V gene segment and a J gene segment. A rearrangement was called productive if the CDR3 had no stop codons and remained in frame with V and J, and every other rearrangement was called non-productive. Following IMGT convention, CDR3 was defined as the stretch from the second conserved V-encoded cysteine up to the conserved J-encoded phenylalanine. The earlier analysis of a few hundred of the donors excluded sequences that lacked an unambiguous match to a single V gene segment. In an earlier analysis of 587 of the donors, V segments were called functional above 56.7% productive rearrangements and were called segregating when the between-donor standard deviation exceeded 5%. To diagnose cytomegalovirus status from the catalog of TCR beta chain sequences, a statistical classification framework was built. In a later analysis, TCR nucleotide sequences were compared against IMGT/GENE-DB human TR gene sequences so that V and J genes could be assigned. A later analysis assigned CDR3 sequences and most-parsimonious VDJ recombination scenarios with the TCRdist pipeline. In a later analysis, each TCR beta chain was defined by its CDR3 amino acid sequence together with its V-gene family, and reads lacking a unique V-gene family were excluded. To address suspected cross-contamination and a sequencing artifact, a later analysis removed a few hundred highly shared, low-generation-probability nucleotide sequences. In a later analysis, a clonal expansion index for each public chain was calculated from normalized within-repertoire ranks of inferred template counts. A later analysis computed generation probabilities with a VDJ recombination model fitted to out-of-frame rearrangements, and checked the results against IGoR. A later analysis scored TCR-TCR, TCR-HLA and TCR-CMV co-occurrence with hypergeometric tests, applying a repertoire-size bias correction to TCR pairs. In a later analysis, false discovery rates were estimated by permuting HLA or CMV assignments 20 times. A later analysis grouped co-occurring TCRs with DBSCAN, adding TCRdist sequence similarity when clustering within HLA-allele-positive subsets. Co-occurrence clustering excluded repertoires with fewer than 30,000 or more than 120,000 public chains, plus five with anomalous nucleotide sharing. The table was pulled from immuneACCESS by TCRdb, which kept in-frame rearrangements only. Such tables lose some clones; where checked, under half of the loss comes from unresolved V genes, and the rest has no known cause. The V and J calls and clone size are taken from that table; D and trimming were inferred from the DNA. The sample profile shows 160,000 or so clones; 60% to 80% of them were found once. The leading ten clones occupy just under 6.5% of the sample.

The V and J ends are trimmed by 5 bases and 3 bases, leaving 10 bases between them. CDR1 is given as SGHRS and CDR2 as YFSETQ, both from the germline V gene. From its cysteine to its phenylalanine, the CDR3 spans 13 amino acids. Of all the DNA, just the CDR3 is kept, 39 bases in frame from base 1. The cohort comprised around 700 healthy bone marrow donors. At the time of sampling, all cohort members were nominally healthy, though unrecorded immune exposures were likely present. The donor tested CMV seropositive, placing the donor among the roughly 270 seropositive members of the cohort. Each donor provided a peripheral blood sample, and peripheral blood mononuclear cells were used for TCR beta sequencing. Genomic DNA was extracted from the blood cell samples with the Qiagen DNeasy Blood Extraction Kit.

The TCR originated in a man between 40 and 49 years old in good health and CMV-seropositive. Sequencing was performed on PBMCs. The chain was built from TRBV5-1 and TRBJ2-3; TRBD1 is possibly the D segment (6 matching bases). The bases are TGCGCCAGCAGGGGGGCAGGGACAGATACGCAGTATTTT. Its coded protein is CASRGAGTDTQYF.